These 10 T cell receptor beta chains were sequenced from one sample in a study of T cell responses to AZD1222 COVID-19 vaccine. Clones were sequenced by immunoSEQ multiplex PCR, and TCRdb holds only the in-frame ones, with some missing. The table records 100,000 to 130,000 clones, 89% of them present only once. The sample consisted of peripheral blood, taken on day 0 of MenACWY control vaccination. The receptors originated from an adult in good health.

This chain connects TRBV6-5 to TRBJ1-3; weak D call: TRBD1 (5 bases). The CDR3 runs 14 residues. CDR1 is MNHEY and CDR2 is SVGAGI in the germline V gene. Between the trimmed V and J ends, which lost 6 bases and 2 bases, there was a span of 11 bases. The CDR3 bases are TGTGCCAGCAGGTTAATGGGGGCTGGAAACACCATATATTTT. It specifies CASRLMGAGNTIYF.

V usage is TRBV18 and J usage is TRBJ2-7, with a weak D call TRBD1 (5 bases). Germline V CDR1 and CDR2: KGHSH, LQKENI. The CDR3 length is 17 residues. The V gene lost 1 base and the J gene lost 5 bases, with 21 bases spanning the gap. The CDR3 nucleotides read TGTGCCAGCTCACCACTGCCGACAGTAGTGGCCAGTCACGAGCAGTACTTC. Its translation: CASSPLPTVVASHEQYF.

This clone was counted a single time. The chain links TRBV12-3 or TRBV12-4 to TRBJ1-1; D ambiguous. This CDR3 is 13 amino acids long. Trimming removed 3 bases from V and 1 base from J, with 6 bases in between. The CDR3 DNA follows: TGTGCCAGCAGTTTTCGAGGGAACACTGAAGCTTTCTTT. It specifies CASSFRGNTEAFF.

V gene TRBV7-2 combines with J gene TRBJ2-5, with 10 bases lining up with TRBD2. There are 14 residues in the CDR3. Germline V gene sequence: CDR1 SGHTA, CDR2 FQGNSA. Trimming cost V 5 bases and J 5 bases; bases outside gene matches: 5. The CDR3 nucleotides are TGTGCCAGCAGCCCGGGACTAGCGCGGGAGACCCAGTACTTC. Protein product: CASSPGLARETQYF. Full variable domain (remainder filled in from reference TRBV7-2 and TRBJ2-5): GAGVSQSPSNKVTEKGKDVELRCDPISGHTALYWYRQSLGQGLEFLIYFQGNSAPDKSGLPSDRFSAERTGGSVSTLTIQRTQQEDSAVYLCASSPGLARETQYFGPGTRLLVL.

The rearrangement links TRBV7-9 to TRBJ2-5; D not certain. This CDR3 has 14 residues. Looked up from germline, CDR1 is SEHNR and CDR2 is FQNEAQ (reference sequence). V shed 1 base and J shed 4 bases, with 10 bases lying between them. The CDR3 DNA is TGTGCCAGCAGCTTAGTAGGCCTCGGAGAGACCCAGTACTTC. This sequence encodes CASSLVGLGETQYF.

The rearrangement joins TRBV6-6 to TRBJ1-4; TRBD1 is a possible D gene (5 bases). The CDR3 has 17 amino acids. Looked up from germline, CDR1 is MNHNY and CDR2 is SVGAGI (reference sequence). V was pared by 5 bases and J by 0 bases, with 16 bases between. In nucleotides, the CDR3 is TGTGCCAGCAGTCGAACCTGGGGCGGACCAACTAATGAAAAACTGTTTTTT. This sequence encodes CASSRTWGGPTNEKLFF.

This clone appeared a single time. V usage is TRBV6-5 and J usage is TRBJ1-3, with D tentatively TRBD1 (5 bases). Germline V gene sequence: CDR1 MNHEY, CDR2 SVGAGI. CDR3 length equals 16 residues. Between the trimmed V and J ends, which lost 0 bases and 2 bases, there was a span of 11 bases. The CDR3 sequence: CASSYSMSRAGNTIYF. In nucleotides, the CDR3 is TGTGCCAGCAGTTACTCGATGTCCAGGGCTGGAAACACCATATATTTT.

The chain recombines TRBV6-2 or TRBV6-3 with TRBJ2-7; tentatively, D is TRBD1 (5 bases). The CDR3 is made up of 13 amino acids. Trimming took 6 bases from V and 6 from J, leaving 15 bases between them. CDR1 and CDR2 from the germline V gene are MNHEY and SVGEGT. The CDR3, as DNA: TGTGCCAGCAGCCACGGGCAGGGCGGCGAGCAGTACTTC. Encoded protein: CASSHGQGGEQYF.

The chain couples TRBV5-1 to TRBJ1-1; unclear D gene. Germline V gene lookup returns CDR1 SGHRS and CDR2 YFSETQ. V was cut by 3 bases and J by 3 bases, with 12 bases left in between. This CDR3 spans 14 amino acids. CDR3 loop: CASSYTGRDTEAFF. The CDR3, as DNA: TGCGCCAGCAGCTACACCGGGAGGGACACTGAAGCTTTCTTT.

This chain connects TRBV19 to TRBJ1-2, with D possibly being TRBD1 (5 bases). The CDR3 loop spans 12 amino acids. From germline, CDR1 is LNHDA and CDR2 SQIVND (reference sequence). CDR3 DNA sequence: TGTGCAGGCAGGGATTTCAACTATGGCTACACCTTC. It is translated as CAGRDFNYGYTF.